This entry lists 11 T cell receptor beta chains sequenced from one sample in a study of CD8+CD57+ T cells in acquired aplastic anemia. The study profiled TCR beta VDJ and CDR3 using genomic DNA as template. TCRdb re-called the reads through MiXCR, storing one row per CDR3 protein. The sample records about 180,000 distinct CDR3 sequences, 48% being singletons. Patients included in sequencing had previously demonstrated CD8+CD57+ cell expansion by flow cytometry. The specimen was sorted CD4+, CD8+, or CD8+CD57+ T cells (not recorded which) from PBMCs. All receptors derive from a human donor with aplastic anemia.

The chain employs TRBV25-1 and TRBJ2-7; 9 nucleotides align to TRBD1. CDR3 length equals 14 residues. V lost 5 bases, J lost 4 bases, and 6 bases stayed unmatched. The germline CDR1 and CDR2 sequences are MGHDK and SYGVNS. The CDR3 DNA reads as TGTGCCAGCAGTTTCTCGGGACAGGGTTACGAGCAGTACTTC. Translation: CASSFSGQGYEQYF.

As for this clonotype: Just one base apart from a much larger clone, this may be a read error. This chain joins TRBV5-4 and TRBJ2-7; either TRBD1 or TRBD2 may fit D (5 bases each). CDR3 size: 16 residues. Germline V gene data show CDR1 as SGHNT and CDR2 as YYREEE (reference sequence). The CDR3 DNA is TGTGTCAGCAGCGACCCCCCGGGACGGACGATATACGAGCAGTACTTC. This sequence encodes CVSSDPPGRTIYEQYF.

The rearrangement uses TRBV6-2 or TRBV6-3 and TRBJ1-5; D is undetermined. The germline V and J ends were trimmed by 3 bases and 4 bases, with 7 bases remaining between them. The CDR3 consists of 13 residues. Looked up from germline, CDR1 is MNHEY and CDR2 is SVGEGT. DNA for the CDR3: TGTGCCAGCAGTTATTCCGAAAATCAGCCCCAGCATTTT. Translation gives CASSYSENQPQHF.

CDR3 loop: CASSEGVNYGYTF. The DNA of the CDR3 is TGTGCCAGCAGTGAAGGGGTAAACTATGGCTACACCTTC. V is TRBV6-1 and J is TRBJ1-2; D remains ambiguous. This CDR3 spans 13 amino acids. From germline, CDR1 is MNHNS and CDR2 SASEGT. The germline V and J ends were trimmed by 1 base and 2 bases, with 5 bases remaining between them.

This clonotype was recorded at least ten times. The chain is built from TRBV19 and TRBJ1-5, with unresolved D. The CDR3 has 15 residues. The V and J ends lost 7 bases and 2 bases respectively, with 15 bases between them. CDR1 and CDR2 (germline): LNHDA, SQIVND (reference sequence). This CDR3 is CASMGSWRGNQPQHF. CDR3 DNA: TGTGCCAGTATGGGTTCCTGGCGGGGCAATCAGCCCCAGCATTTT.

V and J are TRBV25-1 and TRBJ1-5; 9 bases are a match to TRBD1. The V gene end was trimmed by 4 bases and the J gene end by 7 bases; junction bases not matched to a gene: 14. CDR1 and CDR2 (germline): MGHDK, SYGVNS. The CDR3 is made up of 17 amino acids. The CDR3 DNA reads TGTGCCAGCAGTGTATCCCTGGGACAGGGCTACGAGCAGCCCCAGCATTTT. It specifies CASSVSLGQGYEQPQHF.

J is TRBJ2-7 and V is TRBV2, with TRBD1 matching 8 bases. J was trimmed by 4 bases and V by 0 bases; bases with no gene match: 11. Germline values: CDR1 SNHLY, CDR2 FYNNEI. CDR3 length: 17 amino acids. The CDR3, as DNA: TGTGCCAGCAGTGAAGCCGTACCCGACAGGGGACGATACGAGCAGTACTTC. This codes for CASSEAVPDRGRYEQYF.

The chain carries TRBV2 and TRBJ2-5; a weak D match, TRBD1 (6 bases). Germline CDR1 SNHLY, CDR2 FYNNEI. There are 14 residues in the CDR3. V lost 4 bases and J lost 2, with 11 bases in between. The CDR3: CASSGWGRQETQYF. CDR3 bases: TGTGCCAGCAGTGGTTGGGGGCGACAAGAGACCCAGTACTTC.

This clonotype was seen more than once but under ten times. J is TRBJ2-7 and V is TRBV20-1, with D perhaps TRBD1 or TRBD2 (5 bases each). The CDR3 extends over 14 amino acids. Trimming shortened V by 3 bases and J by 3 bases, and 15 bases separated the two germline ends. CDR1 is DFQATT and CDR2 is SNEGSKA in the germline V gene (reference sequence). As DNA, the CDR3 is TGCAGTGCTAGGGGGCTAGAGGGGATCTACGAGCAGTACTTC. It is translated as CSARGLEGIYEQYF.

This clonotype was seen a few times. The V and J genes are TRBV2 and TRBJ2-2, with D perhaps TRBD1 (5 bases). V lost 7 bases, J lost 3 bases, and 12 bases lay in between. Germline loops: CDR1 SNHLY, CDR2 FYNNEI. The CDR3 is 14 amino acids. The CDR3 spells CASNVGRDTGELFF. CDR3 sequence (DNA): TGTGCCAGCAACGTGGGGCGCGACACCGGGGAGCTGTTTTTT.

CDR3 sequence reads: CASSEGQQSGPQHF. The CDR3 DNA sequence: TGTGCCAGCAGTGAGGGACAGCAGTCGGGGCCCCAGCATTTT. The V and J genes are TRBV2 and TRBJ1-5, with 7 bases identical to TRBD1. Germline CDR1 is SNHLY and CDR2 is FYNNEI. The CDR3 sequence is 14 residues long. J was trimmed by 9 bases and V by 3 bases; bases with no gene match: 8.